This entry lists 16 T cell receptor beta chains sequenced from one sample in a study of T cells in Graves' hyperthyroidism and ophthalmopathy. Amplified TCR beta CDR3 regions derived from RNA transcripts. The TCR CDR3 was amplified in a first-round RT-PCR using the HTBI primer set. Each CDR3 protein gets one entry after TCRdb re-called the multiplex PCR reads with MiXCR. The data contain 200,000 to 300,000 distinct CDR3 sequences, more than 20% of them seen just once; the ten biggest clones take up approximately 32%. The sequenced sample consisted of blood. The source of these receptors is a woman aged 35 to 49 with Graves' ophthalmopathy.

This clonotype was counted at least ten times. V gene TRBV6-4 combines with J gene TRBJ2-7, with TRBD2 matching 10 bases. The CDR3 is 16 amino acids. J gave up 3 bases and V 3 bases, and 8 bases lay outside the gene matches. Germline V CDR1 and CDR2: MRHNA, SNTAGT. The CDR3 loop is CASSESPSGRDYEQYF. Written as DNA, the CDR3 is TGTGCCAGCAGTGAATCACCCAGCGGGAGGGACTACGAGCAGTACTTC.

In this sample, this clonotype turned up many times. The chain joins TRBV20-1 to TRBJ2-2; 12 positions agree with TRBD2. The J segment lost 6 bases and the V segment lost 3 bases, leaving 5 bases of the junction unmatched. The CDR3 extends over 15 amino acids. CDR1 and CDR2 (germline): DFQATT, SNEGSKA (reference sequence). The CDR3 reads CSASQLAGGAGELFF. For the CDR3, the DNA is TGCAGTGCTAGTCAGCTAGCGGGAGGGGCCGGGGAGCTGTTTTTT.

This clonotype has ten or more counts. The rearrangement links TRBV28 to TRBJ2-2; TRBD2 might be the D (5 bases). The CDR3 is 15 residues long. Germline loops: CDR1 MDHEN, CDR2 SYDVKM. Trimming stripped 7 bases from V and 6 bases from J, with 18 bases between. DNA for the CDR3: TGTGCCAGCACCACCACCTCCCGGGGTCCCGGGGAGCTGTTTTTT. This translates into CASTTTSRGPGELFF.

The chain's CDR3 is CASSIGTSGSGELFF. The CDR3 DNA sequence: TGTGCCAGCAGCATCGGGACTAGCGGATCGGGGGAGCTGTTTTTT. The chain carries TRBV28 and TRBJ2-2; 11 nucleotides match TRBD2. The V and J ends lost 6 bases and 8 bases, in that order; junction bases with no gene match: 8. The germline V gene encodes CDR1 MDHEN and CDR2 SYDVKM. This CDR3 contains 15 residues.

This clonotype occurred a few times. Mismatch with germline at one junction end may stem from a read error. The chain joins TRBV11-2 to TRBJ1-1, with 8 bases lining up with TRBD1. CDR3 length: 14 amino acids. CDR1 SGHAT and CDR2 FQNNGV come from the germline V gene. The CDR3 loop is CASSNLQGVTEAYF. The DNA for the CDR3 is TGTGCCAGCAGTAACCTACAGGGGGTCACTGAAGCTTACTTT.

In DNA form, the CDR3 reads TGTGCCAGCAGTGATTGGACAGGGAGCACTGAAGCTTTCTTT. Protein: CASSDWTGSTEAFF. This sequence joins TRBV6-1 and TRBJ1-1; the match to TRBD1 covers 8 bases. This CDR3 region has 14 residues. V lost 3 bases to trimming and J lost 4 bases; unmatched junction nucleotides: 4. Germline CDR1 reads MNHNS; CDR2 reads SASEGT.

This clonotype was observed a handful of times. The chain recombines TRBV5-6 with TRBJ1-2; 7 bases are a match to TRBD1. With 0 bases clipped from V and 5 bases from J, the junction kept 10 bases outside the gene matches. This CDR3 comprises 16 residues. Germline V gene sequence: CDR1 SGHDT, CDR2 YYEEEE. The chain's CDR3 is CASSLDNDRAGYGYTF. CDR3 DNA: TGTGCCAGCAGCTTGGACAACGACAGGGCCGGATATGGCTACACCTTC.

This clonotype came up many times. The chain employs TRBV10-3 and TRBJ1-1; D uncertain. V lost 0 bases and J 0 bases, leaving 8 bases between the germline ends. Germline V gives CDR1 ENHRY, CDR2 SYGVKD. CDR3 length: 15 residues. DNA of the CDR3: TGTGCCATCAGTGAGTCGGAGCTAATGAACACTGAAGCTTTCTTT. The encoded protein is CAISESELMNTEAFF.

At least ten counts were recorded for this clonotype. The CDR3 is CASSVVISPNYGYTF. In DNA form, the CDR3 reads TGTGCCAGCAGCGTAGTCATATCCCCAAACTATGGCTACACCTTC. The chain combines TRBV9 with TRBJ1-2; no reliable D call. Between the trimmed V and J ends, which lost 0 bases and 2 bases, there was a span of 11 bases. The CDR3 covers 15 residues. Germline CDR1 and CDR2: SGDLS and YYNGEE.

At least ten counts were recorded for this clonotype. The rearrangement links TRBV5-1 to TRBJ2-1; D may be TRBD1 (7 bases). V was shortened by 1 base and J by 5 bases, with 19 bases between the two germline ends. Germline V gene lookup returns CDR1 SGHRS and CDR2 YFSETQ. This CDR3 has 17 residues. The CDR3 DNA is TGCGCCAGCAGCTTGCGGGCAGGGGGGTTGCTGGACAATGAGCAGTTCTTC. Translating it yields CASSLRAGGLLDNEQFF.

This CDR3 reads CASSPSGGLSNQPQHF. CDR3 coding DNA: TGTGCCAGCAGCCCTTCCGGGGGCCTCAGCAATCAGCCCCAGCATTTT. The chain is built from TRBV3-1 and TRBJ1-5; a possible D gene is TRBD1 (6 bases). Trimming cost V 4 bases and J 1 base, with 14 bases left between them. CDR1 and CDR2 from the germline V gene are LGHDT and YNNKEL (reference sequence). The CDR3 sequence is 16 residues long.

This clonotype was detected many times. The V call is TRBV28, the J call TRBJ1-5; D perhaps matches TRBD1 (5 bases). With 2 bases removed from V and 2 bases from J, the gap between germline ends came to 10 bases. Germline values: CDR1 MDHEN, CDR2 SYDVKM. The CDR3 has 15 residues. The CDR3 sequence is CASSLGGRGNQPQHF. The DNA for the CDR3 is TGTGCCAGCAGTTTAGGGGGACGAGGCAATCAGCCCCAGCATTTT.

The chain couples TRBV5-1 to TRBJ1-1; tentatively, D is TRBD1 (5 bases). V was clipped by 4 bases and J by 0 bases, with 16 bases between them. This CDR3 contains 16 residues. CDR1 and CDR2 (germline): SGHRS, YFSETQ. CDR3 amino acids: CASSGGQTMMNTEAFF. CDR3 in DNA: TGCGCCAGCAGCGGCGGACAAACCATGATGAACACTGAAGCTTTCTTT.

The chain is built from TRBV30 and TRBJ1-5; no clear D. The CDR3 sequence is 14 residues long. Germline lookup yields CDR1 GTSNPN and CDR2 SVGIG (reference sequence). V gave up 0 bases and J gave up 1 base, with 7 bases separating them. The CDR3 reads CAWSVGPSNQPQHF. The CDR3 DNA is TGTGCCTGGAGTGTCGGACCAAGCAATCAGCCCCAGCATTTT.

This clonotype was detected ten times or more. The junction shows a germline mismatch at one end, possibly a read error. CDR3 nucleotides: TGTGCCACCAGCAGAGAGGTGGACACTGAAGCTTCCTTT. This translates into CATSREVDTEASF. The genes are TRBV15 and TRBJ1-1; D might be TRBD1 (5 bases). Germline-derived CDR1 and CDR2 are LNHNV and YYDKDF (reference sequence). The CDR3 length is 13 residues.

As concerns this clonotype: The junction departs from the called germline gene at one end, perhaps through a read error. The CDR3 sequence is CSSSREGNFQYF. As DNA, the CDR3 is TGTTCCAGCAGCCGGGAGGGAAACTTTCAGTACTTC. The J gene is TRBJ2-4, the V gene TRBV2; 8 bases agree with TRBD2. The CDR3 length is 12 residues. CDR1 and CDR2 from the germline V gene are SNHLY and FYNNEI.